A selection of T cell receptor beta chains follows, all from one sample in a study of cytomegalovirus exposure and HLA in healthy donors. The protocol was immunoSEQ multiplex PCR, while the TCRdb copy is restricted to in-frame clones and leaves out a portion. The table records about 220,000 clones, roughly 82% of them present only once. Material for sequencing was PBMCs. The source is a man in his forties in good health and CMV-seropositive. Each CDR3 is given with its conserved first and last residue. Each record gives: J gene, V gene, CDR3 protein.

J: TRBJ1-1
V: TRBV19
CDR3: CASRSFFGGGSTEAFF

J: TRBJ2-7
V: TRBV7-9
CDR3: CASSLGTGMMTYEQYF

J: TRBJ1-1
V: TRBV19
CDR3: CASSIRRSREAFF

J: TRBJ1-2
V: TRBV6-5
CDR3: CASSYSGPGQLYGYTF

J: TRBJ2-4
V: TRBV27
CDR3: CASGWTGGGLQYF

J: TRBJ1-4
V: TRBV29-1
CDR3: CSVEAGPNEKLFF

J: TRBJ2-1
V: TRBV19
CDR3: CASSTVTGANEQFF

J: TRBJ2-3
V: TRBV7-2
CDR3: CASSLATSGRAGTDTQYF

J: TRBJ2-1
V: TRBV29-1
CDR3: CSVPNAGHEQFF

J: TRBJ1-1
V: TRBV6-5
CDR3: CASSLTVNTEAFF

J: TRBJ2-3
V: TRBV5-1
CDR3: CASSHRGNTDTQYF

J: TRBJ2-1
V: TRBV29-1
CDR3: CSGHRANEQFF